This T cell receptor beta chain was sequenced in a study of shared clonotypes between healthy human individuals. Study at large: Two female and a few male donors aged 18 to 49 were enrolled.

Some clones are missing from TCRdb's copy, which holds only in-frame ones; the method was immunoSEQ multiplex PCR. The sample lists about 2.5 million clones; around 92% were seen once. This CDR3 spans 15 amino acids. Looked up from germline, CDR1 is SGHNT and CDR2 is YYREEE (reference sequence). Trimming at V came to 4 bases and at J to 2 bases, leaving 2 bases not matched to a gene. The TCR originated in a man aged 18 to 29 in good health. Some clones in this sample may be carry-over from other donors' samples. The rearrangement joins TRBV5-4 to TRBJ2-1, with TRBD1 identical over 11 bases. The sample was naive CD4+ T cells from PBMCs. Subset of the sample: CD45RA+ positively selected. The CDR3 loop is CASSVGQGAYNEQFF. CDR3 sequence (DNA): TGTGCCAGCAGCGTGGGACAGGGGGCCTACAATGAGCAGTTCTTC.